This TCR beta chain derives from a study of blood T cell repertoires in COVID-19. The wider study: Acute and convalescent COVID-19 specimens originated in the United States, Italy and Spain. PBMCs, B-cell-depleted T cells, or T cells provided the cDNA or gDNA that made up the material.

Per the authors' pipeline: The authors estimated nucleated cell counts from reference gene primer amplification. Data came from immunoSEQ multiplex PCR; TCRdb stores just in-frame clones and leaves some out. That table gives V, J and clone size, and the DNA gave D and trimming. Here the sample spans around 30,000 clones, about 92% being singletons. V was pared by 4 bases and J by 4 bases, with 16 bases of the junction left unmatched. In germline, CDR1 is SGDLS, CDR2 YYNGEE. There are 17 residues in the CDR3. The source is a man in his sixties or seventies with active or convalescent COVID-19. This chain joins TRBV9 and TRBJ2-7; 8 nucleotides match TRBD2. Sequences were obtained from peripheral blood. Here the CDR3 DNA reads TGTGCCAGCAGCCTAGGGGACATGCGGGGGGCTATTTACGAGCAGTACTTC. Translating it yields CASSLGDMRGAIYEQYF.